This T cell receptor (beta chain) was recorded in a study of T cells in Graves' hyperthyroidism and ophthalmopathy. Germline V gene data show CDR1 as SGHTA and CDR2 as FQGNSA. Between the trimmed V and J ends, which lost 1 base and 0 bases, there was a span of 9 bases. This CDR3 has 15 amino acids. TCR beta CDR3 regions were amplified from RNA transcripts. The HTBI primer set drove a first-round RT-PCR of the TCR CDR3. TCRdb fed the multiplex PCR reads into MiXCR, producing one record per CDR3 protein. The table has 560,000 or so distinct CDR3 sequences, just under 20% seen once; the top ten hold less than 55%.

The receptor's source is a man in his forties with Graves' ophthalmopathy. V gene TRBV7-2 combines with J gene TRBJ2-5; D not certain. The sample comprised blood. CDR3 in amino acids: CASSLVLVDQETQYF. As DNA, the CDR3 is TGTGCCAGCAGCTTAGTGCTGGTAGACCAAGAGACCCAGTACTTC.